The clone carrying this TCR beta chain was picked up a small number of times. What it binds is not known. These data are taken from a study of T cells in Graves' hyperthyroidism and ophthalmopathy. The study, taken as a whole, reports: Before onset, ophthalmopathy was predicted by the model a median roughly 6.8 months earlier. Blood also contained most expanded thyroid clonotypes above 0.001.

RNA transcripts served as the template for amplifying TCR beta CDR3 regions. The HTBI primer set drove a first-round RT-PCR of the TCR CDR3. In TCRdb, the multiplex PCR reads were re-called with MiXCR into one record per CDR3 protein. The data hold hundreds of thousands of distinct CDR3 sequences, with around 13% observed a single time. Trimming shortened V by 3 bases and J by 1 base, and 6 bases separated the two germline ends. CDR1 is LNHNV, CDR2 YYDKDF, per germline (reference sequence). The CDR3 is 13 residues long. This TCR came from a young woman with Graves' hyperthyroidism. V gene TRBV15 combines with J gene TRBJ2-5, with D hard to call. The specimen sequenced was blood. The CDR3 coding sequence is TGTGCCACCAGCAGCGACATCCAAGAGACCCAGTACTTC. This translates into CATSSDIQETQYF.